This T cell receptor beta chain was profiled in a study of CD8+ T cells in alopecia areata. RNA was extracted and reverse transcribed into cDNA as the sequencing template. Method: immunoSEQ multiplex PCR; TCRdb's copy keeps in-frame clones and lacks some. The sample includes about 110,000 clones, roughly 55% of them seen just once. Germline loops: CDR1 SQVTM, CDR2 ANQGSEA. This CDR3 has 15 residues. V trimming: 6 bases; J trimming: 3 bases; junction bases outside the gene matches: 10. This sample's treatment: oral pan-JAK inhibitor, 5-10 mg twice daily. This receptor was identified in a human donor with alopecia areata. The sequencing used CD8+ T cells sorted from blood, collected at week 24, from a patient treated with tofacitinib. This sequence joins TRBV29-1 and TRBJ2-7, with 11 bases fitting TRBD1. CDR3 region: CSVDLGQGAGYEQYF. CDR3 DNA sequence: TGCAGCGTAGACCTAGGACAGGGGGCCGGCTACGAGCAGTACTTC.